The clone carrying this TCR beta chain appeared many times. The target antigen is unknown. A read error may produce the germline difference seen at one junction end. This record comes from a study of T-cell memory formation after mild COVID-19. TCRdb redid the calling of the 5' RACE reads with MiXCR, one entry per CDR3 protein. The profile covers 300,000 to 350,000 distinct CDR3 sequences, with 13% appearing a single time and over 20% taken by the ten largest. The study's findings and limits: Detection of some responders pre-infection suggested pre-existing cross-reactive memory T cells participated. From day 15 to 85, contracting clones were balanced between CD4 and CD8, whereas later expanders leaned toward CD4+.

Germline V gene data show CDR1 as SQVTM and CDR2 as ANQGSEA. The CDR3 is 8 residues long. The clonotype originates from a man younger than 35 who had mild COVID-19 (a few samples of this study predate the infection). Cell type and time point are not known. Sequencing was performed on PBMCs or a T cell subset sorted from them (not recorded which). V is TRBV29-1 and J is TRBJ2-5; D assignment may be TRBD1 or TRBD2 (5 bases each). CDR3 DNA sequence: TGCAGCGTTGTTACGGGACACTTC. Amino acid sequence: CSVVTGHF.